This T cell receptor (beta chain) comes out of a study of early T cells in non-severe SARS-CoV-2 infection. TCRdb processed the 5' RACE reads anew with MiXCR; each CDR3 protein has one entry. The table lists tens of thousands of distinct CDR3 sequences, around 5.7% of them singletons. The germline V and J ends were trimmed by 3 bases and 7 bases, with 3 bases remaining between them. This CDR3 is 11 amino acids long. Germline V gives CDR1 LNHDA, CDR2 SQIVND (reference sequence). This material consisted of whole blood, taken at baseline. The TCR comes from an adult who was a healthcare worker with PCR-confirmed SARS-CoV-2 infection or an uninfected control (not recorded which). The J gene is TRBJ2-2, the V gene TRBV19; D not resolved. The DNA for the CDR3 is TGTGCCAGTAGTATCCACGGGGAGCTGTTTTTT. Translated: CASSIHGELFF.